This paragraph covers one T cell receptor (beta chain) sequence. Its specificity is not known. In germline, CDR1 is MNHEY, CDR2 SVGAGI. The CDR3 spans 14 residues. 13 Jbeta primers and 60 Vbeta primers were used for the PCR. TCRdb's table, derived via immunoSEQ multiplex PCR, lists solely in-frame clones and lacks some. The table has a few hundred thousand clones, around 80% seen once. The sample is drawn from a study of cytomegalovirus exposure and HLA in healthy donors. Turning to the study itself: An analysis done earlier identified fewer than 140 million unique TCR beta sequences from around 180 million T cells.

Study results and caveats: Several top significant clusters appeared, in a later analysis, to be linked to common viral pathogens. The study put some 150 TCR beta chains on its list as cytomegalovirus-associated.

The sample was PBMCs. The clonotype originates from a man in his forties in good health and CMV-seronegative. V usage is TRBV6-5 and J usage is TRBJ2-5, with 7 nucleotides matching TRBD1. The J call may be faulty, since TRBJ2-7 better matches the DNA end. The DNA for the CDR3 is TGTGCCAGCAGTTGGGACCGGGACAGCTACGAGCAGTACTTC. Translating it yields CASSWDRDSYEQYF.